This TCR beta chain was sequenced for a study of T cell responses to AZD1222 COVID-19 vaccine. Study-level findings and limits: Scientists sampled the repertoires only once the peak T cell response had passed. Dominant at 160-218 and 743-854, vaccine-associated CD4 TCRs also spanned spike.

About this clone itself: Antigen unknown.

J was trimmed by 5 bases and V by 5 bases; bases with no gene match: 5. The CDR3 length is 14 residues. Per the germline V gene, CDR1 is LNHDA and CDR2 is SQIVND (reference sequence). Clones were read by immunoSEQ multiplex PCR, and TCRdb kept only the in-frame ones, dropping some. Of 140,000 to 150,000 clones in the sample, 75% to 90% were seen once. The rearrangement joins TRBV19 to TRBJ1-4, with TRBD1 identical over 7 bases. The clonotype comes from an adult in good health. The specimen was peripheral blood, collected on day 0 of MenACWY control vaccination. Written as DNA, the CDR3 is TGTGCCAGTAGTTACAGGGGACGGAATGAAAAACTGTTTTTT. It codes for CASSYRGRNEKLFF.